The 8 T cell receptor beta chains below come from one sample, sequenced in a study of blood T cell repertoires in COVID-19. Only in-frame clones appear in the TCRdb table, and some are missing; sequencing was by immunoSEQ multiplex PCR. The repertoire holds hundreds of thousands of clones, with over 80% as singletons. Sequenced sample: peripheral blood. The receptor set was obtained from a woman in her 50s with COVID-19, enrolled during active disease.

The chain joins TRBV5-1 to TRBJ2-5; D may be TRBD1 (6 bases). V was shortened by 3 bases and J by 3 bases, with 12 bases between the two germline ends. The V gene's germline CDR1 is SGHRS and CDR2 YFSETQ. There are 14 residues in the CDR3. CDR3 loop: CASSSTGSKETQYF. CDR3 sequence (DNA): TGCGCCAGCAGCTCAACAGGGAGTAAAGAGACCCAGTACTTC.

The chain uses TRBV11-2 and TRBJ1-1; a possible D gene is TRBD1 (5 bases). The CDR3 contains 15 residues. V was shortened by 5 bases and J by 7 bases, with 20 bases between the two germline ends. The germline V gene encodes CDR1 SGHAT and CDR2 FQNNGV. CDR3 amino acids: CASSQLTGVRIEAFF. In nucleotides, the CDR3 is TGTGCCAGCAGCCAACTTACGGGGGTAAGGATTGAAGCTTTCTTT.

The gene calls are TRBV19 and TRBJ2-6, with 7 bases lining up with TRBD1. V shed 5 bases and J 0 bases; nucleotides not matched to a gene: 4. There are 16 residues in the CDR3. Germline lookup yields CDR1 LNHDA and CDR2 SQIVND (reference sequence). CDR3 region: CASSGQANSGANVLTF. CDR3 in DNA: TGTGCCAGTAGTGGACAGGCGAACTCTGGGGCCAACGTCCTGACTTTC.

In its sample, this clone was seen a few times. The chain couples TRBV7-2 to TRBJ2-1; no definite D call. Per the germline V gene, CDR1 is SGHTA and CDR2 is FQGNSA. Trimming took 3 bases from V and 4 from J, leaving 10 bases between them. The CDR3 sequence is 14 residues long. CDR3: CASSFPQHYNEQFF. DNA for the CDR3: TGTGCCAGCAGCTTCCCACAACATTACAATGAGCAGTTCTTC.

The chain has TRBV7-9 and TRBJ2-7; no clear D gene. The V gene's germline CDR1 is SEHNR and CDR2 FQNEAQ (reference sequence). CDR3 size: 14 residues. V was pared by 1 base and J by 2 bases, with 9 bases between. The CDR3 spells CASSLVPRTYEQYF. In DNA form, the CDR3 reads TGTGCCAGCAGCTTAGTTCCCAGAACCTACGAGCAGTACTTC.

The CDR3 spells CASSPQGGGGTDTQYF. Here the CDR3 DNA reads TGTGCCAGTAGTCCCCAGGGGGGCGGGGGCACAGATACGCAGTATTTT. This chain connects TRBV19 to TRBJ2-3, with D tentatively TRBD1 (7 bases). This CDR3 spans 16 amino acids. The V end lost 5 bases, the J end lost 1 base, and 16 bases lay between the germline ends. The germline gives CDR1 LNHDA, CDR2 SQIVND (reference sequence).

The rearrangement uses TRBV18 and TRBJ2-2, with D perhaps matching TRBD1 (6 bases). Trimming stripped 6 bases from V and 2 bases from J, with 16 bases between. The CDR3 has 16 residues. CDR1 is KGHSH and CDR2 is LQKENI in the germline V gene. Here the CDR3 DNA reads TGTGCCAGCTCCAGACCCGGGACACTAAACACCGGGGAGCTGTTTTTT. Translation: CASSRPGTLNTGELFF.

This clone was detected only once. The rearrangement links TRBV11-1 to TRBJ2-1; D might be TRBD1 (6 bases). Germline CDR1 and CDR2: SGHAT and FQDESV (reference sequence). CDR3 length: 15 residues. The V gene lost 5 bases and the J gene lost 6 bases, with 17 bases spanning the gap. CDR3 bases: TGTGCCAGCAGCCCCTGGGGGCTCCCCTCCAATGAGCAGTTCTTC. Its protein product is CASSPWGLPSNEQFF.